The clone carrying this T cell receptor beta chain was detected only a few times. Its antigen remains unknown. This CDR3 comprises 16 residues. Per the germline V gene, CDR1 is SGHVS and CDR2 is FQNEAQ. V gave up 4 bases and J gave up 2 bases, with 15 bases separating them. Each CDR3 protein gets one entry after TCRdb re-called the reads with MiXCR. The sample lists around 770,000 distinct CDR3 sequences; roughly 28% were seen once. This sample was included in a study of T cell repertoires in cytomegalovirus infection. The chain combines TRBV7-8 with TRBJ1-5; perhaps TRBD1 as D (5 bases). The origin of this receptor is a human donor in good health (CMV status not recorded). Some clones in this sample may be carry-over from other donors' samples. The sample consisted of cultured CD8+ T cells from PBMCs, taken from culture after CMV antigen stimulation. The DNA of the CDR3 is TGTGCCAGCAGCTCCCTCGGGCGAGGGGGCAATCAGCCCCAGCATTTT. It yields the protein CASSSLGRGGNQPQHF. Full variable domain (remainder filled in from reference TRBV7-8 and TRBJ1-5): GAGVSQSPRYKVAKRGQDVALRCDPISGHVSLFWYQQALGQGPEFLTYFQNEAQLDKSGLPSDRFFAERPEGSVSTLKIQRTQQEDSAVYLCASSSLGRGGNQPQHFGDGTRLSIL.